This passage covers 27 T cell receptor beta chains from one sample sequenced in a study of control samples from healthy donors and cancer patients. Assay: immunoSEQ multiplex PCR; the TCRdb copy retains only in-frame clones and omits some. This sample has about 84,000 clones, with about nine tenths found just once. Sequenced material: blood. The receptors originated from a man in his forties or fifties in good health.

This rearrangement joins TRBV30 to TRBJ1-1, with D possibly matching TRBD1 (6 bases). CDR3 size: 13 residues. Germline CDR1 and CDR2: GTSNPN and SVGIG (reference sequence). Trimming shortened V by 2 bases and J by 1 base, and 8 bases separated the two germline ends. In nucleotides, the CDR3 is TGTGCCTGGAGTTCGGACAGGAACACTGAAGCTTTCTTT. Translation: CAWSSDRNTEAFF.

The V and J genes are TRBV5-1 and TRBJ2-1, with D perhaps TRBD2 (6 bases). V lost 0 bases and J lost 9, with 22 bases in between. There are 17 residues in the CDR3. Per the germline V gene, CDR1 is SGHRS and CDR2 is YFSETQ. The CDR3, as DNA: TGCGCCAGCAGCTTGGGGGGAGGACTATCCTCAGGAAGTGAGCAGTTCTTC. As protein: CASSLGGGLSSGSEQFF.

The CDR3 coding sequence is TGTGCCAGCAGTGACGTGGGCTCTCTGGATACGCAGTATTTT. It is translated as CASSDVGSLDTQYF. The rearrangement joins TRBV6-1 to TRBJ2-3; D unresolved. The CDR3 runs to 14 residues. V gave up 3 bases and J gave up 6 bases, with 13 bases separating them. Per the germline V gene, CDR1 is MNHNS and CDR2 is SASEGT.

Regarding this clone: Additional DNA sequences in this sample encode the identical CDR3. The chain recombines TRBV5-1 with TRBJ1-1; TRBD1 might be the D (6 bases). With 2 bases removed from V and 0 bases from J, the gap between germline ends came to 8 bases. Per germline, CDR1 SGHRS and CDR2 YFSETQ. The CDR3 has 14 residues. The CDR3: CASSLGGMNTEAFF. CDR3 in DNA: TGCGCCAGCAGCTTAGGGGGGATGAACACTGAAGCTTTCTTT. Supplemented by reference TRBV5-1 and TRBJ1-1, the full variable domain reads KAGVTQTPRYLIKTRGQQVTLSCSPISGHRSVSWYQQTPGQGLQFLFEYFSETQRNKGNFPGRFSGRQFSNSRSEMNVSTLELGDSALYLCASSLGGMNTEAFFGQGTRLTVV.

The V call is TRBV5-4, the J call TRBJ2-1, with 8 positions matching TRBD2. The CDR3 runs to 15 residues. Germline values: CDR1 SGHNT, CDR2 YYREEE (reference sequence). The trim removed 0 bases at V and 7 bases at J, leaving 6 bases unmatched. CDR3: CASSLASGPLNEQFF. As DNA, the CDR3 is TGTGCCAGCAGCTTGGCTAGCGGGCCTCTTAATGAGCAGTTCTTC.

Here the CDR3 reads CASSPDRVQPQHF. In DNA form, the CDR3 reads TGTGCCAGCAGCCCCGACAGGGTTCAGCCCCAGCATTTT. This chain links TRBV7-2 with TRBJ1-5; 7 nucleotides align to TRBD1. The CDR3 spans 13 residues. Unmatched junction bases numbered 4, after V lost 5 bases and J lost 6 bases. CDR1 and CDR2 (germline): SGHTA, FQGNSA.

V gene TRBV3-1 (or the pseudogene TRBV3-2) combines with J gene TRBJ1-2; D might be TRBD1 (5 bases). The CDR3 loop spans 13 amino acids. Germline V CDR1 and CDR2: LGHDT, YNNKEL (reference sequence). The V end lost 2 bases, the J end lost 1 base, and 5 bases lay between the germline ends. CDR3 protein: CASSQQGNYGYTF. Written as DNA, the CDR3 is TGTGCCAGCAGCCAACAGGGTAACTATGGCTACACCTTC.

The V gene is TRBV24-1, the J gene TRBJ1-2, with no clear D. Germline CDR1 reads KGHDR; CDR2 reads SFDVKD. CDR3 size: 11 residues. Trimming pared 9 bases from V and 8 bases from J, leaving 12 bases between. This CDR3 is CATPTFRGYTF. CDR3 nucleotides: TGTGCCACCCCAACGTTCCGAGGCTACACCTTC.

V usage is TRBV7-2 and J usage is TRBJ2-1; TRBD2 might be the D (5 bases). With 1 base removed from V and 4 bases from J, the gap between germline ends came to 14 bases. The CDR3 runs to 16 residues. Germline lookup yields CDR1 SGHTA and CDR2 FQGNSA. CDR3 loop: CASSLERLVTYNEQFF. For the CDR3, the DNA is TGTGCCAGCAGCTTAGAGCGGCTAGTGACTTACAATGAGCAGTTCTTC.

The chain joins TRBV19 to TRBJ1-5, with TRBD1 matching 8 bases. J gave up 7 bases and V 7 bases, and 9 bases lay outside the gene matches. The CDR3 length is 14 residues. Germline V gene sequence: CDR1 LNHDA, CDR2 SQIVND (reference sequence). Here the CDR3 reads CASTPGQVLQPQHF. The CDR3 coding sequence is TGTGCCAGTACCCCGGGACAGGTCCTCCAGCCCCAGCATTTT.

The V call is TRBV6-1, the J call TRBJ1-2; tentatively, D is TRBD1 (5 bases). The CDR3 is 14 amino acids. The V end was cut by 1 base, the J end by 3 bases, with 9 bases between. Per the germline V gene, CDR1 is MNHNS and CDR2 is SASEGT. The CDR3 DNA follows: TGTGCCAGCAGTGAAGACGACAGATACTATGGCTACACCTTC. Protein sequence: CASSEDDRYYGYTF.

CDR3 sequence: CASSPRRGMSGNTIYF. The DNA for the CDR3 is TGTGCCAGCTCACCACGAAGGGGCATGTCTGGAAACACCATATATTTT. This sequence joins TRBV18 and TRBJ1-3; a possible D gene is TRBD1 (5 bases). From germline, CDR1 is KGHSH and CDR2 LQKENI. This CDR3 comprises 16 residues. Trimming cost V 1 base and J 1 base, with 11 bases left between them.

The rearrangement uses TRBV30 and TRBJ1-2; D possibly corresponds to TRBD1 (5 bases). The germline CDR1 and CDR2 sequences are GTSNPN and SVGIG (reference sequence). The CDR3 loop spans 14 amino acids. Trimming stripped 7 bases from V and 8 bases from J, with 23 bases between. The CDR3 sequence: CALFNPGWARGYTF. The CDR3 bases are TGTGCCTTATTCAATCCAGGGTGGGCGCGAGGCTACACCTTC.

The V and J genes are TRBV3-1 (or the pseudogene TRBV3-2) and TRBJ1-1, with D possibly TRBD1 on 6 matching bases. V was cut by 0 bases and J by 4 bases, with 15 bases left in between. The CDR3 loop spans 16 amino acids. Per germline, CDR1 LGHDT and CDR2 YNNKEL (reference sequence). The CDR3 DNA is TGTGCCAGCAGCCAAGAGATCGGCACCAGGGGCACTGAAGCTTTCTTT. Its protein is CASSQEIGTRGTEAFF.

This chain uses TRBV6-1 with TRBJ1-4; D perhaps matches TRBD1 (5 bases). Per germline, CDR1 MNHNS and CDR2 SASEGT. There are 14 residues in the CDR3. Trimming cost V 2 bases and J 7 bases, with 11 bases left between them. The CDR3 protein is CASSELGPREKLFF. The DNA of the CDR3 is TGTGCCAGCAGTGAATTGGGACCTCGTGAAAAACTGTTTTTT.

The V gene is TRBV27, the J gene TRBJ1-1; D not certain. V gave up 8 bases and J gave up 3 bases, with 28 bases separating them. Per germline, CDR1 MNHEY and CDR2 SMNVEV (reference sequence). The length of the CDR3 is 18 residues. In DNA, the CDR3 is TGTGCCAGCGCGAGTTCTTTCGACTCCCCCCGAAGCGACACTGAAGCTTTCTTT. Encoded protein: CASASSFDSPRSDTEAFF.

This chain uses TRBV18 with TRBJ2-3, with D unclear. Trimming stripped 5 bases from V and 0 bases from J, with 9 bases between. The CDR3 totals 14 residues. Germline V CDR1 and CDR2: KGHSH, LQKENI. CDR3 DNA sequence: TGTGCCAGCTCAACCCTCCAAAGCACAGATACGCAGTATTTT. Translating it yields CASSTLQSTDTQYF.

The chain carries TRBV5-8 and TRBJ1-4; 8 nucleotides match TRBD1. CDR3 size: 14 residues. CDR1 is SGHTS, CDR2 YDEGEE, per germline. Trimming cost V 2 bases and J 8 bases; bases outside gene matches: 5. Here the CDR3 DNA reads TGTGCCAGCAGCTTTGGACAGGGAGGCGAAAAACTGTTTTTT. It is translated as CASSFGQGGEKLFF.

The V and J genes are TRBV5-1 and TRBJ1-1; tentative D call: TRBD1 (5 bases). From germline, CDR1 is SGHRS and CDR2 YFSETQ. Trimming cost V 0 bases and J 4 bases, with 10 bases left between them. This CDR3 comprises 14 residues. The CDR3 DNA follows: TGCGCCAGCAGCTTGGGACAGACCAGCACTGAAGCTTTCTTT. This sequence encodes CASSLGQTSTEAFF.

The CDR3, as DNA: TGTGCCAGCAGCAAAGGGTCCTTCCGAGGGGGGGTGGGCACTGAAGCTTTCTTT. Amino acids: CASSKGSFRGGVGTEAFF. The chain couples TRBV21-1 to TRBJ1-1. TRBV21-1 is shown as a pseudogene. CDR3 length: 18 residues.

The chain combines TRBV4-1 with TRBJ2-7; 9 positions agree with TRBD2. This CDR3 region has 15 residues. J gave up 12 bases and V 0 bases, and 12 bases lay outside the gene matches. The germline gives CDR1 MGHRA, CDR2 YSYEKL. As DNA, the CDR3 is TGCGCCAGCAGCCAAGAGGGGGGCGGGAGGGGAAGGCTGTACTTC. This gives the protein CASSQEGGGRGRLYF.

The genes are TRBV3-1 (or the pseudogene TRBV3-2) and TRBJ2-5, with 10 bases aligning to TRBD1. Germline V gene lookup returns CDR1 LGHDT and CDR2 YNNKEL (reference sequence). Trimming at V came to 4 bases and at J to 0 bases, leaving 2 bases not matched to a gene. This CDR3 contains 15 residues. CDR3 amino acids: CASSLTGGYQETQYF. CDR3 DNA: TGTGCCAGCAGCCTGACAGGGGGCTACCAAGAGACCCAGTACTTC.

This sequence joins TRBV24-1 and TRBJ2-3; D may be TRBD1 (6 bases). CDR3 length: 16 amino acids. The germline CDR1 and CDR2 sequences are KGHDR and SFDVKD. V was shortened by 3 bases and J by 5 bases, with 17 bases between the two germline ends. DNA of the CDR3: TGTGCCACCAGTGATCAAAAAACAGGGTTGATAGATACGCAGTATTTT. It is translated as CATSDQKTGLIDTQYF.

This CDR3 reads CASSEEFGIWEKLFF. Written as DNA, the CDR3 is TGTGCCAGCAGTGAAGAATTTGGAATTTGGGAAAAACTGTTTTTT. This chain uses TRBV6-1 with TRBJ1-4; D is undetermined. Germline CDR1 reads MNHNS; CDR2 reads SASEGT. The CDR3 is made up of 15 amino acids. V gave up 1 base and J gave up 8 bases, with 14 bases separating them.

The chain joins TRBV27 to TRBJ2-2; D may be TRBD1 (5 bases). The germline gives CDR1 MNHEY, CDR2 SMNVEV (reference sequence). V was shortened by 8 bases and J by 6 bases, with 13 bases between the two germline ends. CDR3 length: 13 residues. The CDR3 DNA follows: TGTGCCAGCTCCTTAGGCAGGGCCGGGGAGCTGTTTTTT. Residues: CASSLGRAGELFF.

Worth noting for this clone: One end of the junction fails to match germline, which may point to a read error. This rearrangement joins TRBV5-1 to TRBJ2-3; 10 bases map to TRBD2. CDR1 SGHRS and CDR2 YFSETQ come from the germline V gene. The CDR3 has 16 amino acids. CDR3: CASSLESSGGTDMQYF. CDR3 in DNA: TGCGCCAGCAGCTTGGAGTCTAGCGGGGGCACAGATATGCAGTATTTT.

The chain recombines TRBV7-8 with TRBJ2-7; TRBD1 aligns across 8 bases. The CDR3 totals 14 residues. The trim removed 2 bases at V and 6 bases at J, leaving 6 bases unmatched. Germline CDR1 is SGHVS and CDR2 is FQNEAQ. The CDR3 reads CASSLPWTGSEQYF. CDR3 in DNA: TGTGCCAGCAGCTTACCTTGGACAGGGTCCGAGCAGTACTTC.